A single sample is the source of the 26 T cell receptor beta chains below, sequenced in a study of PD-L1 blockade in urothelial cancer. Stated time point: peripheral blood 6 weeks after treatment start. Measured with immunoSEQ multiplex PCR; TCRdb has only the in-frame clones, and not every one. The repertoire holds some 31,000 clones, with 84% as singletons. The sequencing used PBMCs, collected around atezolizumab (anti-PD-L1) treatment. The source of these receptors is a man aged 65-85 years with urothelial cancer.

The table lists this clone with a few counts. V and J are TRBV30 and TRBJ2-2, with 10 bases aligning to TRBD2. From germline, CDR1 is GTSNPN and CDR2 SVGIG (reference sequence). The V and J ends lost 3 bases and 0 bases, in that order; junction bases with no gene match: 16. This CDR3 comprises 20 residues. CDR3 nucleotide sequence: TGTGCCTGGAGAGGATACCGGGCAGGGCTAGCGGGGGCGAACACCGGGGAGCTGTTTTTT. Its translation is CAWRGYRAGLAGANTGELFF.

In this sample, this clone turned up a few times. The chain recombines TRBV4-2 with TRBJ1-2, with 9 positions matching TRBD1. Looked up from germline, CDR1 is LGHNA and CDR2 is YNFKEQ. The J segment lost 7 bases and the V segment lost 3 bases, leaving 9 bases of the junction unmatched. This CDR3 spans 15 amino acids. The CDR3 DNA reads TGTGCCAGCAGCCAGACCCGGGGACAGGGCGGTGGCTACACCTTC. It specifies CASSQTRGQGGGYTF.

The gene calls are TRBV25-1 and TRBJ1-2; TRBD1 aligns across 10 bases. The length of the CDR3 is 14 residues. Germline CDR1 is MGHDK and CDR2 is SYGVNS. The junction had 2 bases not matched to a gene; V was cut back by 7 bases and J by 0 bases. CDR3 DNA sequence: TGTGCCAGCATTGGGACAGGGGCTAACTATGGCTACACCTTC. Translating it yields CASIGTGANYGYTF.

V is TRBV18 and J is TRBJ1-4; weak D call: TRBD1 (5 bases). The CDR3 is 19 residues long. V dropped 3 bases and J dropped 0 bases, with 20 bases sitting between them. Germline CDR1 is KGHSH and CDR2 is LQKENI. The CDR3 bases are TGTGCCAGCTCACCGACAGTAGAGCAGGACGTGGCAACTAATGAAAAACTGTTTTTT. It translates to CASSPTVEQDVATNEKLFF.

The V gene is TRBV6-1, the J gene TRBJ1-2; 7 nucleotides align to TRBD1. The germline gives CDR1 MNHNS, CDR2 SASEGT. Trimming removed 8 bases from V and 4 bases from J; junction bases left unmatched: 4. The CDR3 contains 12 residues. The CDR3 loop reads CASDRVLYGYTF. In DNA form, the CDR3 reads TGTGCCAGCGACAGGGTCCTCTATGGCTACACCTTC.

The V gene is TRBV27, the J gene TRBJ2-7; 9 bases line up with TRBD2. Germline CDR1 is MNHEY and CDR2 is SMNVEV (reference sequence). This CDR3 has 16 amino acids. Germline trimming cut 6 bases from V and 3 bases from J; bases unmatched to any gene: 12. In nucleotides, the CDR3 is TGTGCCAGCAGCGCCCCCGGGGTAGCGGGAGACTACGAGCAGTACTTC. It yields the protein CASSAPGVAGDYEQYF.

The rearrangement joins TRBV6-5 to TRBJ1-2; D is unclear. Germline loops: CDR1 MNHEY, CDR2 SVGAGI. CDR3 length: 13 residues. The V gene lost 6 bases and the J gene lost 2 bases, with 10 bases spanning the gap. The CDR3 sequence is CASSREGNYGYTF. For the CDR3, the DNA is TGTGCCAGCAGCCGGGAGGGAAACTATGGCTACACCTTC.

This chain links TRBV9 with TRBJ2-2, with D tentatively TRBD2 (6 bases). Deletions cut 2 bases from V and 5 bases from J, with 7 bases between. This CDR3 region has 13 residues. CDR1 is SGDLS, CDR2 YYNGEE, per germline. The CDR3 spells CASSVRGTGELFF. The DNA for the CDR3 is TGTGCCAGCAGCGTTCGGGGGACCGGGGAGCTGTTTTTT.

The V and J genes are TRBV7-2 and TRBJ1-1, with D tentatively TRBD1 (5 bases). Germline V gene lookup returns CDR1 SGHTA and CDR2 FQGNSA. The CDR3 loop spans 15 amino acids. Trimming left V 4 bases short and J 0 bases short, with 12 bases between. The CDR3 DNA is TGTGCCAGCAGCTCCGACGCAGGGTTGAACACTGAAGCTTTCTTT. Encoded protein: CASSSDAGLNTEAFF. The whole variable domain, remainder taken from reference TRBV7-2 and TRBJ1-1, is GAGVSQSPSNKVTEKGKDVELRCDPISGHTALYWYRQSLGQGLEFLIYFQGNSAPDKSGLPSDRFSAERTGGSVSTLTIQRTQQEDSAVYLCASSSDAGLNTEAFFGQGTRLTVV.

This chain joins TRBV2 and TRBJ2-1, with 10 nucleotides matching TRBD2. The CDR3 is 14 amino acids. The germline CDR1 and CDR2 sequences are SNHLY and FYNNEI. The V gene end was trimmed by 7 bases and the J gene end by 7 bases; junction bases not matched to a gene: 7. Here the CDR3 reads CASIRLAGLNEQFF. CDR3 sequence (DNA): TGTGCCAGCATCCGACTAGCGGGCCTTAATGAGCAGTTCTTC. Filled out from reference TRBV2 and TRBJ2-1, the complete variable domain reads EPEVTQTPSHQVTQMGQEVILRCVPISNHLYFYWYRQILGQKVEFLVSFYNNEISEKSEIFDDQFSVERPDGSNFTLKIRSTKLEDSAMYFCASIRLAGLNEQFFGPGTRLTVL.

The V gene is TRBV28, the J gene TRBJ2-1; TRBD2 matches at 7 bases. J gave up 1 base and V 5 bases, and 5 bases lay outside the gene matches. Germline lookup yields CDR1 MDHEN and CDR2 SYDVKM. CDR3 length equals 15 residues. The CDR3 DNA reads TGTGCCAGCAGTGCCTCTAGCGGATCCTACAATGAGCAGTTCTTC. This sequence encodes CASSASSGSYNEQFF.

Relative to its sample, this clone is medium-sized. The rearrangement uses TRBV5-4 and TRBJ2-6; D might be TRBD1 (5 bases). The CDR3 spans 17 residues. Looked up from germline, CDR1 is SGHNT and CDR2 is YYREEE (reference sequence). V gave up 0 bases and J gave up 4 bases, with 14 bases separating them. The CDR3 sequence is CASSLVVGGAGANVLTF. CDR3 nucleotides: TGTGCCAGCAGCTTGGTTGTTGGTGGGGCAGGGGCCAACGTCCTGACTTTC.

This clone was counted once. The V gene is TRBV18, the J gene TRBJ2-7, with 11 bases aligning to TRBD2. Per the germline V gene, CDR1 is KGHSH and CDR2 is LQKENI. This CDR3 region has 16 residues. J lost 1 base, V lost 5 bases, and 7 bases had no gene match. As DNA, the CDR3 is TGTGCCAGCTCATCTGTAGCGGGGGGGCCGTCCTACGAGCAGTACTTC. Its protein is CASSSVAGGPSYEQYF. Supplemented by reference TRBV18 and TRBJ2-7, the full variable domain reads NAGVMQNPRHLVRRRGQEARLRCSPMKGHSHVYWYRQLPEEGLKFMVYLQKENIIDESGMPKERFSAEFPKEGPSILRIQQVVRGDSAAYFCASSSVAGGPSYEQYFGPGTRLTVT.

This chain links TRBV5-1 with TRBJ2-7, with 8 bases fitting TRBD1. From germline, CDR1 is SGHRS and CDR2 YFSETQ. This CDR3 has 14 amino acids. V lost 0 bases to trimming and J lost 3 bases; unmatched junction nucleotides: 2. The CDR3 here is CASSLGQGSYEQYF. The CDR3 DNA reads TGCGCCAGCAGCTTGGGACAGGGGAGCTACGAGCAGTACTTC.

This chain uses TRBV7-9 with TRBJ2-1, with D perhaps matching TRBD2 (6 bases). The V end was cut by 5 bases, the J end by 6 bases, with 14 bases between. CDR1 is SEHNR and CDR2 is FQNEAQ in the germline V gene (reference sequence). The CDR3 contains 14 residues. CDR3 DNA: TGTGCCAGCAGCCCCTGGGACTTAGCCAATGAGCAGTTCTTC. Translated: CASSPWDLANEQFF.

CDR3 sequence: CASSFQGFSEAFF. CDR3 bases: TGTGCCAGCAGCTTTCAGGGGTTTAGTGAAGCTTTCTTT. V usage is TRBV7-9 and J usage is TRBJ1-1; D perhaps matches TRBD1 (6 bases). The CDR3 spans 13 residues. Per germline, CDR1 SEHNR and CDR2 FQNEAQ (reference sequence). The V gene lost 3 bases and the J gene lost 7 bases, with 12 bases spanning the gap.

Concerning this clone itself: A junction boundary mismatches the germline segment, possibly from a read error. Here the CDR3 DNA reads TGTGCCAGCAGATTAGACAGGGGAGAAAAACTGTTTTTT. Amino acid sequence: CASRLDRGEKLFF. V gene TRBV7-2 combines with J gene TRBJ1-4; TRBD1 agrees at 8 bases. The CDR3 totals 13 residues. From germline, CDR1 is SGHTA and CDR2 FQGNSA.

The CDR3 here is CASSAIVRGDTIYF. The CDR3 DNA follows: TGTGCCAGCAGCGCCATCGTCAGGGGGGACACCATATATTTT. The chain recombines TRBV7-2 with TRBJ1-3; 7 bases agree with TRBD1. Germline V lookup: CDR1 SGHTA, CDR2 FQGNSA. The CDR3 is made up of 14 amino acids. Unmatched junction bases numbered 9, after V lost 5 bases and J lost 8 bases.

This chain links TRBV4-1 with TRBJ1-3; D may be TRBD1 (5 bases). The ends were cut back, 0 bases at V and 9 bases at J, with 12 bases in the middle. CDR3 length: 14 amino acids. Germline CDR1 reads MGHRA; CDR2 reads YSYEKL. The CDR3 reads CASSQESRVGTIYF. DNA of the CDR3: TGCGCCAGCAGCCAAGAAAGCAGGGTAGGCACCATATATTTT.

The chain employs TRBV29-1 and TRBJ2-3; 8 bases align to TRBD2. CDR3 length equals 12 residues. The V gene end was trimmed by 5 bases and the J gene end by 5 bases; junction bases not matched to a gene: 3. The germline CDR1 and CDR2 sequences are SQVTM and ANQGSEA. The CDR3 spells CSVREGGDTQYF. The CDR3, as DNA: TGCAGCGTTCGGGAGGGGGGAGATACGCAGTATTTT.

The gene calls are TRBV5-1 and TRBJ1-1, with TRBD1 as a possible D gene (5 bases). V lost 3 bases, J lost 0 bases, and 12 bases lay in between. The V gene's germline CDR1 is SGHRS and CDR2 YFSETQ. This CDR3 is 15 amino acids long. The CDR3 region is CASSYNAGLNTEAFF. CDR3 bases: TGCGCCAGCAGCTACAACGCAGGGTTGAACACTGAAGCTTTCTTT.

This clone was observed a few times. The same CDR3 also results from other DNA sequences found in this sample. The rearrangement links TRBV28 to TRBJ1-1; unclear D gene. V lost 2 bases to trimming and J lost 1 base, with 2 bases between them. Germline V lookup: CDR1 MDHEN, CDR2 SYDVKM. CDR3 length equals 12 residues. CDR3 bases: TGTGCCAGCAGTTTACAGAACACTGAAGCTTTCTTT. This gives the protein CASSLQNTEAFF.

CDR3 residues: CASSLGSGEGQPQHF. The CDR3 coding sequence is TGTGCCAGCAGCTTAGGGTCAGGGGAAGGTCAGCCCCAGCATTTT. The chain recombines TRBV7-9 with TRBJ1-5; tentative D call: TRBD1 (6 bases). Germline CDR1 is SEHNR and CDR2 is FQNEAQ (reference sequence). V was cut by 1 base and J by 6 bases, with 13 bases left in between. The CDR3 totals 15 residues.

CDR3 sequence (DNA): TGTGCCAGCAGCTTAGTCAGGGGGGCTGAGCAGTTCTTC. Its translation is CASSLVRGAEQFF. This chain links TRBV11-1 with TRBJ2-1; tentatively, D is TRBD1 (7 bases). Trimming pared 1 base from V and 9 bases from J, leaving 10 bases between. Germline V CDR1 and CDR2: SGHAT, FQDESV (reference sequence). This CDR3 contains 13 residues.

This clone was observed a handful of times. This chain connects TRBV19 to TRBJ1-2, with D possibly being TRBD1 (6 bases). Germline V gives CDR1 LNHDA, CDR2 SQIVND (reference sequence). Deletions cut 3 bases from V and 6 bases from J, with 23 bases between. The CDR3 is 17 amino acids. In nucleotides, the CDR3 is TGTGCCAGTAGTATTGGAGACTCACAGGGAATGTCAAATGGCTACACCTTC. It codes for CASSIGDSQGMSNGYTF.

As DNA, the CDR3 is TGTGCCAGCAGCCTCATAGGGCGGGTCGACTATGGCTACACCTTC. Translation: CASSLIGRVDYGYTF. The V call is TRBV5-5, the J call TRBJ1-2; D is undetermined. CDR3 length: 15 residues. Trimming left V 4 bases short and J 3 bases short, with 16 bases between. The germline V gene encodes CDR1 SGHKS and CDR2 YYEKEE (reference sequence).